Each of the 9 T cell receptor beta chains below was sequenced from the same sample in a study of OX40 agonist ivuxolimab in advanced cancers. Some clones are missing from TCRdb's copy, which holds only in-frame ones; the method was immunoSEQ multiplex PCR. The repertoire has 92,000 or so clones, under 90% of them found once; the top ten carry around 5.8%. The sequences come from CD4+ or CD8+ T cells sorted from blood, collected in a trial of the OX40 agonist ivuxolimab. These receptors were collected from an adult with an advanced solid tumor such as melanoma, head and neck, liver or kidney cancer.

The J gene is TRBJ2-6, the V gene TRBV6-5; D call uncertain. This CDR3 contains 15 residues. V shed 8 bases and J shed 0 bases, with 11 bases lying between them. In germline, CDR1 is MNHEY, CDR2 SVGAGI. This chain's CDR3 is CASALGISGANVLTF. CDR3 DNA sequence: TGTGCCAGCGCCCTGGGGATCTCTGGGGCCAACGTCCTGACTTTC.

The chain combines TRBV6-6 with TRBJ2-7; D remains ambiguous. With 8 bases removed from V and 4 bases from J, the gap between germline ends came to 0 bases. In germline, CDR1 is MNHNY, CDR2 SVGAGI (reference sequence). The CDR3 sequence is 8 residues long. As DNA, the CDR3 is TGTGCCAGCTACGAGCAGTACTTC. Translating gives CASYEQYF.

The sample holds one count of this clone. The chain carries TRBV2 and TRBJ2-3; 13 nucleotides align to TRBD2. V shed 7 bases and J 6 bases; nucleotides not matched to a gene: 16. Germline CDR1 is SNHLY and CDR2 is FYNNEI. The length of the CDR3 is 18 residues. The chain's CDR3 is CASKVGLLAGGPGDTQYF. The CDR3 DNA reads as TGTGCCAGCAAAGTCGGCCTACTAGCGGGAGGGCCGGGGGATACGCAGTATTTT.

This clone was recorded only once. V and J are TRBV6-1 and TRBJ2-7, with D possibly TRBD1 on 7 matching bases. Trimming removed 7 bases from V and 4 bases from J, with 17 bases in between. The germline V gene has CDR1 MNHNS and CDR2 SASEGT. The CDR3 length is 14 residues. The CDR3 protein is CASTISRGDYEQYF. The CDR3, as DNA: TGTGCCAGCACCATCAGCAGGGGGGATTACGAGCAGTACTTC.

This chain connects TRBV27 to TRBJ2-7; 9 bases align to TRBD1. CDR1 is MNHEY and CDR2 is SMNVEV in the germline V gene (reference sequence). The CDR3 totals 15 residues. Trimming at V came to 5 bases and at J to 5 bases, leaving 10 bases not matched to a gene. CDR3 protein: CASSGTGTGYHEQYF. The CDR3 region has the DNA TGTGCCAGCAGTGGGACCGGGACAGGGTATCACGAGCAGTACTTC.

The chain recombines TRBV5-8 with TRBJ2-6; D call uncertain. CDR3 length: 16 residues. Germline CDR1 and CDR2: SGHTS and YDEGEE. Trimming removed 1 base from V and 0 bases from J, with 8 bases in between. The CDR3 loop is CASSLSLSSGANVLTF. The CDR3 DNA sequence: TGTGCCAGCAGCTTGTCTCTTAGCTCTGGGGCCAACGTCCTGACTTTC.

The V gene is TRBV15, the J gene TRBJ2-1; the match to TRBD2 covers 7 bases. The V gene end was trimmed by 1 base and the J gene end by 4 bases; junction bases not matched to a gene: 13. The CDR3 has 18 residues. The germline CDR1 and CDR2 sequences are LNHNV and YYDKDF (reference sequence). The CDR3 DNA reads as TGTGCCACCAGCAGAGCTGGGGGGGAGTGGCCCTGGTACAATGAGCAGTTCTTC. Its protein is CATSRAGGEWPWYNEQFF.

The genes are TRBV5-1 and TRBJ1-1; a weak D match, TRBD1 (6 bases). This CDR3 is built from 14 residues. Trimming took off 1 base at V and 6 bases at J, with 13 bases between the two ends. Germline V gene sequence: CDR1 SGHRS, CDR2 YFSETQ. The CDR3 DNA is TGCGCCAGCAGCTTGAAAGTCAGGGGAGCTGAAGCTTTCTTT. As protein: CASSLKVRGAEAFF. The whole variable domain, filled in from reference TRBV5-1 and TRBJ1-1, reads KAGVTQTPRYLIKTRGQQVTLSCSPISGHRSVSWYQQTPGQGLQFLFEYFSETQRNKGNFPGRFSGRQFSNSRSEMNVSTLELGDSALYLCASSLKVRGAEAFFGQGTRLTVV.

J is TRBJ1-1 and V is TRBV14; the D is unclear. Trimming left V 3 bases short and J 0 bases short, with 5 bases between. Per germline, CDR1 SGHDN and CDR2 FVKESK. The CDR3 consists of 13 residues. CDR3 coding DNA: TGTGCCAGCAGCCAGAACTTGAACACTGAAGCTTTCTTT. Amino acid sequence: CASSQNLNTEAFF.